This TCR beta chain was recovered during a study of T cells in women clearing cervical HPV infection. All donors had a single incident cervical HPV16 infection, not prevalent. A word on this clone: Its cognate antigen is unknown. The read ends 3 residues shy of where the CDR3 ends; the end is completed using the germline J gene.

Per germline, CDR1 SGHKS and CDR2 YYEKEE (reference sequence). The CDR3 spans 15 residues. J was trimmed by 5 bases and V by 1 base; bases with no gene match: 5. Study conclusions and caveats: Controls had more TRBV6-7 (about 0.16%) than cases (about 0.11%).

Sequencing used immunoSEQ multiplex PCR; TCRdb keeps in-frame clones, though not all of them. This sample's clone table lists 30,000 or so clones. The receptor was derived from a woman aged 18 to 75 with a cervical HPV16 infection that either progressed to CIN3+ or cleared (not recorded which). The rearrangement uses TRBV5-5 and TRBJ1-4, with 7 bases that match TRBD1. Source material: blood buffy coat. This CDR3 is CASSLRGQQNEKLFF. The part of the CDR3 DNA that was read is TGTGCCAGCAGCTTGCGGGGACAGCAAAATGAAAAA.